Listed below are T cell receptor beta chains from one sample, sequenced in a study of blood T cell repertoires in COVID-19. Sequencing was performed with immunoSEQ multiplex PCR; in TCRdb, only in-frame clones are kept and a portion is missing. The sample comprises approximately 50,000 clones, approximately 84% of which are singletons, and around a sixth rests with the top ten. Sequencing was performed on peripheral blood. Source of these receptors: a man aged 70 or older with active COVID-19. The CDR3 runs from the conserved cysteine through the conserved F or W. D genes are given only for firm matches. Size values are once, few and many counts, or a class for expanded clones, and some rows have none.

DNA,CDR3,V,D,J,size,length
TGTGCCAGCAGCCCCAGAGCGGGCCCGGACACAGATACGCAGTATTTT,CASSPRAGPDTDTQYF,TRBV4-2,.,TRBJ2-3,once,16
TGTGCCAGCACCCCGGACAGGGATGGCTACACCTTC,CASTPDRDGYTF,TRBV11-1,TRBD1,TRBJ1-2,.,12
TGCAGCGTTGCCGGGACAGGGGACACAGATACGCAGTATTTT,CSVAGTGDTDTQYF,TRBV29-1,TRBD1,TRBJ2-3,.,14
TGTGCCACCAGCAGAGATGGCCAGTTCCAAGAGACCCAGTACTTC,CATSRDGQFQETQYF,TRBV15,.,TRBJ2-5,.,15
TGTGCCAGCAGTTACCAGCGGGAGGATGGCGGGGAGCTGTTTTTT,CASSYQREDGGELFF,TRBV6-2/TRBV6-3,TRBD2,TRBJ2-2,.,15
TGTGCCAGCAGTCTCAAAGACAGGGAGATCAATGAGCAGTTCTTC,CASSLKDREINEQFF,TRBV28,TRBD1,TRBJ2-1,.,15
TGTGCCAGCAGCCACGGGACAGGGGGTCCCACTGAAGCTTTCTTT,CASSHGTGGPTEAFF,TRBV11-2,TRBD1,TRBJ1-1,.,15
TGCAGTGCTAGTATTCCTCAACTCTACGAGCAGTACTTC,CSASIPQLYEQYF,TRBV20-1,.,TRBJ2-7,.,13
TGTGCCAGCAGCCGGGACAGGTATCAGCCCCAGCATTTT,CASSRDRYQPQHF,TRBV6-5,TRBD1,TRBJ1-5,.,13
TGTGCCAGCAGCCCAAGGACTAGCGGGGGACACTACGAGCAGTACTTC,CASSPRTSGGHYEQYF,TRBV11-2,TRBD2,TRBJ2-7,.,16
TGTGCCAGCAGCCCCGGGGGGGGACTCAAAAACATTCAGTACTTC,CASSPGGGLKNIQYF,TRBV7-2,TRBD2,TRBJ2-4,.,15
TGTGCCAGCTCGCGGACTAGCGGTTACGAGCAGTACTTC,CASSRTSGYEQYF,TRBV5-4,TRBD2,TRBJ2-7,.,13
TGTGCCAGTAGTATAGGGGGATCGCCTGTAGCGGAGACCCAGTACTTC,CASSIGGSPVAETQYF,TRBV19,.,TRBJ2-5,.,16
TGCGCCAGCAGCCTTGTGGCCAGCCGAGGGGGTAACTATGGCTACACCTTC,CASSLVASRGGNYGYTF,TRBV4-3,.,TRBJ1-2,once,17
TGTGCCAGCAGCGTAGTAAACTCTAGCGGGAGGGCCGGCACAGATACGCAGTATTTT,CASSVVNSSGRAGTDTQYF,TRBV9,TRBD2,TRBJ2-3,once,19